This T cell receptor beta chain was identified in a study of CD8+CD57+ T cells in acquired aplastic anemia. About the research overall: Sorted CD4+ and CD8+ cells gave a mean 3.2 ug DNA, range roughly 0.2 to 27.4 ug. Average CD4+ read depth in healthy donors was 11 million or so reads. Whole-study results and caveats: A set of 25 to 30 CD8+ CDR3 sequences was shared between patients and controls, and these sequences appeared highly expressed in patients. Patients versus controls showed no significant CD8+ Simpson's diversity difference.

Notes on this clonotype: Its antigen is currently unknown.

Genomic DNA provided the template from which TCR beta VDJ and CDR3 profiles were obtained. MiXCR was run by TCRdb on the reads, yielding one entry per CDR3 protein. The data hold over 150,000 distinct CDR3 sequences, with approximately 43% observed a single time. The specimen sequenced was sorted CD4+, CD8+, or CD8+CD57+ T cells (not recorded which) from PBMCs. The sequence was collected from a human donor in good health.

The CDR3 spells CSAQVGRYYGYTF. CDR3 nucleotides: TGCAGCGCTCAGGTTGGACGTTACTATGGCTACACCTTC. This chain uses TRBV29-1 with TRBJ1-2; D ambiguous. Germline V gene sequence: CDR1 SQVTM, CDR2 ANQGSEA. V lost 7 bases and J 3 bases, leaving 15 bases between the germline ends. The CDR3 has 13 amino acids.